This note documents a single T cell receptor beta chain sequence. At one boundary the junction diverges from the germline segment, which might be a read error. The V gene's germline CDR1 is SQVTM and CDR2 ANQGSEA. The CDR3 totals 14 residues. The source of the sample is a study of blood T cells in healthy people across ages. The second PCR ran about 6 to 12 cycles with a sample-barcoded 5' primer and J-beta primers. The authors tagged each cDNA molecule using a template-switch adaptor with 12 random nucleotides. Using its own MiXCR run on the 5' RACE reads, TCRdb lists one record per CDR3 protein. Of some 1,800,000 distinct CDR3 sequences in the sample, 39% were seen once. Donation came from healthy Caucasian individuals in Russia who were aged about 6 to 100.

This TCR was recovered from a human donor in good health. The chain links TRBV29-1 to TRBJ2-4; 9 nucleotides match TRBD1. Input material: blood. This CDR3 is CGVESGTGTGEQYF. The CDR3, as DNA: TGCGGCGTTGAGTCCGGGACAGGGACGGGGGAGCAGTACTTC. The full variable domain, in which reference TRBV29-1 and TRBJ2-4 provide the parts outside the CDR3, is SAVISQKPSRDICQRGTSLTIQCQVDSQVTMMFWYRQQPGQSLTLIATANQGSEATYESGFVIDKFPISRPNLTFSTLTVSNMSPEDSSIYLCGVESGTGTGEQYFGAGTRLSVL.